One and the same sample provided the 32 T cell receptor beta chains below, sequenced in a study of T-cell memory formation after mild COVID-19. MiXCR was run by TCRdb on the 5' RACE reads, yielding one entry per CDR3 protein. There are tens of thousands of distinct CDR3 sequences in the sample; roughly 17% occur only once, and 30% to 35% lies in the top ten. The sample comprised PBMCs or a T cell subset sorted from them (not recorded which). The receptor source for this set is an adult woman who had mild COVID-19 (a few samples of this study predate the infection). Cell type and time point are not known.

The sample holds a few counts of this clonotype. The genes are TRBV5-5 and TRBJ1-2; D gene unclear. This CDR3 has 12 amino acids. CDR1 is SGHKS, CDR2 YYEKEE, per germline (reference sequence). The V end was cut by 2 bases, the J end by 7 bases, with 9 bases between. The DNA for the CDR3 is TGTGCCAGCAGCTTCCGGCCGGGTGGCTACACCTTC. Protein: CASSFRPGGYTF.

This clonotype showed up just a few times. J is TRBJ2-1 and V is TRBV15; no clear D. The germline CDR1 and CDR2 sequences are LNHNV and YYDKDF (reference sequence). There are 15 residues in the CDR3. V was pared by 1 base and J by 0 bases, with 7 bases between. This CDR3 is CATSRGLSSYNEQFF. The CDR3 nucleotides are TGTGCCACCAGCAGAGGACTCAGCTCCTACAATGAGCAGTTCTTC.

This clonotype was found a few times. The chain employs TRBV6-5 and TRBJ2-3; tentative D call: TRBD1 (5 bases). CDR1 is MNHEY, CDR2 SVGAGI, per germline. There are 13 residues in the CDR3. Deletions cut 2 bases from V and 4 bases from J, with 7 bases between. The DNA for the CDR3 is TGTGCCAGCAGTTACATCAGGGCAGATACGCAGTATTTT. Its translation: CASSYIRADTQYF.

This clonotype was observed a handful of times. The chain carries TRBV4-1 and TRBJ2-3; D is perhaps TRBD2 (5 bases). CDR1 is MGHRA, CDR2 YSYEKL, per germline. The CDR3 is made up of 12 amino acids. Trimming cost V 2 bases and J 6 bases, with 6 bases left between them. The CDR3 coding sequence is TGCGCCAGCAGCCAACGAGGGGATACGCAGTATTTT. This translates into CASSQRGDTQYF.

CDR3 protein: CASTLWDGELFF. Written as DNA, the CDR3 is TGTGCCAGCACCCTTTGGGACGGGGAGCTGTTTTTT. This chain links TRBV5-5 with TRBJ2-2, with unresolved D. Trimming stripped 6 bases from V and 7 bases from J, with 10 bases between. Germline V gene lookup returns CDR1 SGHKS and CDR2 YYEKEE (reference sequence). The CDR3 length is 12 residues.

This clonotype was counted a few times. This chain links TRBV7-9 with TRBJ2-7, with D hard to call. Trimming took 4 bases from V and 3 from J, leaving 19 bases between them. Germline loops: CDR1 SEHNR, CDR2 FQNEAQ (reference sequence). CDR3 size: 16 residues. This CDR3 reads CASSSGVGPVNYEQYF. The CDR3, as DNA: TGTGCCAGCAGCTCCGGTGTCGGGCCGGTGAACTACGAGCAGTACTTC.

The rearrangement uses TRBV19 and TRBJ1-1; TRBD1 is a possible D gene (5 bases). The germline CDR1 and CDR2 sequences are LNHDA and SQIVND (reference sequence). The ends were cut back, 3 bases at V and 3 bases at J, with 11 bases in the middle. The CDR3 loop spans 14 amino acids. CDR3 sequence: CASSMGPSDTEAFF. The DNA of the CDR3 is TGTGCCAGTAGTATGGGGCCGTCGGACACTGAAGCTTTCTTT.

This clonotype turned up a few times. The rearrangement links TRBV15 to TRBJ2-2, with D unclear. The CDR3 consists of 14 residues. Germline CDR1 is LNHNV and CDR2 is YYDKDF (reference sequence). The ends were cut back, 4 bases at V and 5 bases at J, with 11 bases in the middle. CDR3 sequence reads: CATSITRTTGELFF. The CDR3 DNA reads as TGTGCCACCAGCATTACGAGAACAACCGGGGAGCTGTTTTTT. Filled out from reference TRBV15 and TRBJ2-2, the complete variable domain reads DAMVIQNPRYQVTQFGKPVTLSCSQTLNHNVMYWYQQKSSQAPKLLFHYYDKDFNNEADTPDNFQSRRPNTSFCFLDIRSPGLGDTAMYLCATSITRTTGELFFGEGSRLTVL.

This chain uses TRBV15 with TRBJ2-6, with D perhaps TRBD1 (5 bases). V was pared by 3 bases and J by 3 bases, with 9 bases between. This CDR3 is 15 amino acids long. CDR1 is LNHNV and CDR2 is YYDKDF in the germline V gene (reference sequence). The CDR3 DNA is TGTGCCACCAGCAGGCAGGGTTTTGGGGCCAACGTCCTGACTTTC. Residues: CATSRQGFGANVLTF.

To note about this clonotype: Germline and junction disagree at one end, which may indicate a read error. The chain has TRBV10-3 and TRBJ2-3, with 9 positions matching TRBD2. Germline V gives CDR1 ENHRY, CDR2 SYGVKD. There are 17 residues in the CDR3. CDR3 protein: CSINSVPSGEDRYTQYF. In DNA, the CDR3 is TGTTCCATCAACTCGGTCCCTAGCGGGGAAGATAGGTATACGCAGTATTTT.

This clonotype has just a few counts. This chain uses TRBV12-3 or TRBV12-4 with TRBJ2-1; weak D call: TRBD1 (6 bases). The CDR3 runs to 15 residues. The ends were cut back, 6 bases at V and 7 bases at J, with 19 bases in the middle. Here the CDR3 DNA reads TGTGCCAGCAGACCAGGATGGGGGCTGGGAAATGAGCAGTTCTTC. Protein: CASRPGWGLGNEQFF.

This clonotype was counted a few times. This chain connects TRBV5-8 to TRBJ2-2; 8 nucleotides agree with TRBD2. J lost 8 bases, V lost 0 bases, and 9 bases had no gene match. CDR1 is SGHTS, CDR2 YDEGEE, per germline. This CDR3 has 16 residues. CDR3 in amino acids: CASSLEAGDWRGELFF. The DNA for the CDR3 is TGTGCCAGCAGCTTGGAAGCGGGGGACTGGAGGGGGGAGCTGTTTTTT.

The gene calls are TRBV20-1 and TRBJ2-7, with 11 bases that match TRBD2. With 6 bases clipped from V and 5 bases from J, the junction kept 9 bases outside the gene matches. This CDR3 comprises 14 residues. Germline values: CDR1 DFQATT, CDR2 SNEGSKA (reference sequence). CDR3 DNA sequence: TGCAGTGCCCGTCGACTAGCGGGAACCAACGAGCAGTACTTC. Protein: CSARRLAGTNEQYF.

This chain links TRBV27 with TRBJ2-3, with 9 bases fitting TRBD1. The CDR3 has 18 amino acids. V shed 0 bases, J shed 1 base, and the junction held 8 bases outside the gene matches. The germline V gene encodes CDR1 MNHEY and CDR2 SMNVEV (reference sequence). The CDR3 DNA reads as TGTGCCAGCAGTTTATCCGGACAGGGGAAGTGGGGCACAGATACGCAGTATTTT. Its translation: CASSLSGQGKWGTDTQYF.

The V gene is TRBV7-6, the J gene TRBJ1-2; tentative D call: TRBD1 (6 bases). CDR1 and CDR2 (germline): SGHVS, FNYEAQ. Trimming pared 0 bases from V and 4 bases from J, leaving 12 bases between. The CDR3 consists of 15 residues. The CDR3 DNA sequence: TGTGCCAGCAGCTTAGCGCAGGGGTCGGGCTATGGCTACACCTTC. This translates into CASSLAQGSGYGYTF.

This clonotype was observed a handful of times. The gene calls are TRBV9 and TRBJ2-2; a possible D gene is TRBD1 (6 bases). Germline CDR1 and CDR2: SGDLS and YYNGEE. Trimming removed 3 bases at V and 1 base at J, with 10 bases between. The CDR3 is made up of 15 amino acids. The CDR3 loop is CASSDTTGNTGELFF. The CDR3 region has the DNA TGTGCCAGCAGCGACACGACAGGGAACACCGGGGAGCTGTTTTTT.

This clonotype was detected once. This chain links TRBV29-1 with TRBJ2-7; the D is unclear. Germline V CDR1 and CDR2: SQVTM, ANQGSEA. V lost 5 bases and J 2 bases, leaving 10 bases between the germline ends. This CDR3 region has 12 residues. DNA of the CDR3: TGCAGCGTTATGGGCCTTGCCTACGAGCAGTACTTC. It translates to CSVMGLAYEQYF.

The chain is built from TRBV7-8 and TRBJ2-1; 8 nucleotides line up with TRBD2. CDR1 is SGHVS, CDR2 FQNEAQ, per germline. The CDR3 is made up of 16 amino acids. With 5 bases clipped from V and 1 base from J, the junction kept 7 bases outside the gene matches. CDR3 residues: CASSAAGEVSYNEQFF. CDR3 sequence (DNA): TGTGCCAGCAGCGCAGCGGGAGAAGTGTCCTACAATGAGCAGTTCTTC.

The V call is TRBV5-4, the J call TRBJ1-2; 8 bases are a match to TRBD1. There are 15 residues in the CDR3. Germline V gene data show CDR1 as SGHNT and CDR2 as YYREEE (reference sequence). Germline trimming cut 1 base from V and 8 bases from J; bases unmatched to any gene: 10. CDR3 in DNA: TGTGCCAGCAGCTTGAAGCCGGACAGGGCGCTAGGCTACACCTTC. The encoded protein is CASSLKPDRALGYTF. Variable domain in full (rest from reference TRBV5-4 and TRBJ1-2): ETGVTQSPTHLIKTRGQQVTLRCSSQSGHNTVSWYQQALGQGPQFIFQYYREEENGRGNFPPRFSGLQFPNYSSELNVNALELDDSALYLCASSLKPDRALGYTFGSGTRLTVV.

This clonotype has only a few counts. J is TRBJ2-7 and V is TRBV12-3 or TRBV12-4, with 7 bases aligning to TRBD2. This CDR3 comprises 15 residues. The V segment lost 6 bases and the J segment 3 bases; nucleotides outside the gene matches: 11. DNA for the CDR3: TGTGCCAGCAGAACCGCGGTCGGGGGGTTCTACGAGCAGTACTTC. Translation gives CASRTAVGGFYEQYF.

This chain joins TRBV12-3 or TRBV12-4 and TRBJ2-1; D is undetermined. This CDR3 comprises 12 residues. V lost 7 bases and J 12 bases, leaving 16 bases between the germline ends. The CDR3 nucleotides read TGTGCCAGCACCCCCGGTTTTGGTGTGCAGTTCTTC. Amino acid sequence: CASTPGFGVQFF.

There are a few counts of this clonotype. V usage is TRBV6-6 and J usage is TRBJ2-2, with TRBD2 matching over 10 bases. J gave up 3 bases and V 5 bases, and 6 bases lay outside the gene matches. This CDR3 is 16 amino acids long. CDR1 is MNHNY, CDR2 SVGAGI, per germline (reference sequence). The CDR3 DNA reads as TGTGCCAGCAGTCCACTAGCGGGAAGACACACCGGGGAGCTGTTTTTT. Protein sequence: CASSPLAGRHTGELFF.

The V and J genes are TRBV20-1 and TRBJ2-7, with 7 bases lining up with TRBD2. V lost 0 bases to trimming and J lost 2 bases; unmatched junction nucleotides: 10. The CDR3 consists of 16 residues. Germline assignment: CDR1 DFQATT and CDR2 SNEGSKA (reference sequence). The CDR3 sequence: CSARDRSGTMPYEQYF. CDR3 DNA sequence: TGCAGTGCTAGAGATCGGTCCGGGACTATGCCCTACGAGCAGTACTTC.

This chain uses TRBV5-6 with TRBJ2-7; maybe TRBD2 (5 bases). CDR3 length: 11 amino acids. V lost 4 bases and J 7 bases, leaving 9 bases between the germline ends. CDR1 is SGHDT, CDR2 YYEEEE, per germline. CDR3 amino acids: CASSVRGEQYF. The DNA for the CDR3 is TGTGCCAGCAGCGTTCGGGGAGAGCAGTACTTC.

V usage is TRBV27 and J usage is TRBJ1-1, with TRBD1 as a possible D gene (5 bases). The CDR3 sequence is 13 residues long. Germline CDR1 and CDR2: MNHEY and SMNVEV (reference sequence). V was pared by 2 bases and J by 6 bases, with 10 bases between. The CDR3 DNA follows: TGTGCCAGCAGTTTAGAGGGGAATGCTGAAGCTTTCTTT. This translates into CASSLEGNAEAFF.

The rearrangement uses TRBV4-1 and TRBJ2-7; 8 nucleotides align to TRBD2. The germline gives CDR1 MGHRA, CDR2 YSYEKL. The CDR3 sequence is 17 residues long. V shed 2 bases and J 0 bases; nucleotides not matched to a gene: 9. CDR3 sequence: CASSQLPGLAISYEQYF. CDR3 nucleotide sequence: TGCGCCAGCAGCCAACTTCCTGGACTAGCCATCTCCTACGAGCAGTACTTC.

J is TRBJ2-1 and V is TRBV6-5; 12 nucleotides align to TRBD1. The CDR3 runs 15 residues. V was pared by 2 bases and J by 6 bases, with 2 bases of the junction left unmatched. Germline lookup yields CDR1 MNHEY and CDR2 SVGAGI. The CDR3 loop reads CASSYGTGGPNEQFF. The CDR3 DNA reads as TGTGCCAGCAGTTACGGGACAGGGGGCCCCAATGAGCAGTTCTTC.

The rearrangement uses TRBV30 and TRBJ2-7; 14 bases fit TRBD2. The V gene's germline CDR1 is GTSNPN and CDR2 SVGIG (reference sequence). The CDR3 is made up of 17 amino acids. Germline trimming cut 2 bases from V and 3 bases from J; bases unmatched to any gene: 9. The CDR3 loop reads CAWSLLPGTSGGYEQYF. CDR3 bases: TGTGCCTGGAGTCTTTTACCCGGGACTAGCGGGGGCTACGAGCAGTACTTC.

The rearrangement links TRBV20-1 to TRBJ1-5, with D maybe TRBD1 (6 bases). The CDR3 has 20 amino acids. The ends were cut back, 3 bases at V and 0 bases at J, with 27 bases in the middle. The germline V gene encodes CDR1 DFQATT and CDR2 SNEGSKA (reference sequence). The CDR3 coding sequence is TGCAGTGCTAGTCGGGTTCCTCAGGGGACGGCCGTTTATAGCAATCAGCCCCAGCATTTT. Translation: CSASRVPQGTAVYSNQPQHF.

The chain recombines TRBV6-2 or TRBV6-3 with TRBJ1-2; 8 positions agree with TRBD1. With 6 bases clipped from V and 3 bases from J, the junction kept 12 bases outside the gene matches. There are 16 residues in the CDR3. Per the germline V gene, CDR1 is MNHEY and CDR2 is SVGEGT. The chain's CDR3 is CASRYGPTGEDYGYTF. In nucleotides, the CDR3 is TGTGCCAGCAGGTACGGCCCGACAGGGGAGGACTATGGCTACACCTTC.

V is TRBV29-1 and J is TRBJ2-1; TRBD2 agrees at 14 bases. The junction had 9 bases not matched to a gene; V was cut back by 3 bases and J by 8 bases. CDR1 and CDR2 (germline): SQVTM, ANQGSEA. The CDR3 runs 16 residues. This chain's CDR3 is CSVDGETSGRADEQFF. CDR3 DNA: TGCAGCGTTGACGGGGAGACTAGCGGGAGGGCCGATGAGCAGTTCTTC.

This clonotype was counted only a few times. The rearrangement links TRBV11-2 to TRBJ2-7; perhaps TRBD2 as D (5 bases). Per germline, CDR1 SGHAT and CDR2 FQNNGV. The CDR3 length is 13 residues. V gave up 0 bases and J gave up 11 bases, with 14 bases separating them. The CDR3 coding sequence is TGTGCCAGCAGCTTAGATGGATGGGAGACGGAGTACTTC. Amino acids: CASSLDGWETEYF.